This T cell receptor beta chain is drawn from a study of CD8+ T cells in alopecia areata. Study in general: Severity scores in treated patients reflected the percentage of scalp affected.

Trimming at V came to 5 bases and at J to 6 bases, leaving 3 bases not matched to a gene. The CDR3 loop spans 12 amino acids. Germline CDR1 LNHDA, CDR2 SQIVND (reference sequence). Documented treatment: oral pan-JAK inhibitor, 5-10 mg twice daily. Patients with alopecia areata provided lesional scalp punch biopsies as well as peripheral blood. PBMCs provided sorted CD4+ and CD8+ T cells. Sequencing relied on a cDNA template that was reverse transcribed from extracted RNA. Clones were read by immunoSEQ multiplex PCR, and TCRdb kept only the in-frame ones, dropping some. The sample includes approximately 210,000 clones, roughly three fifths of them seen just once.

This specimen consisted of CD4+ T cells sorted from blood, obtained at approximately week 45, from a patient treated with tofacitinib. J is TRBJ2-7 and V is TRBV19; 8 bases line up with TRBD1. The TCR originated in a human donor with alopecia areata. CDR3 in DNA: TGTGCCAGTAGTGCCAGGGGGCTCGAGCAGTACTTC. It encodes CASSARGLEQYF.